Here is one T cell receptor beta chain with its context. Deletions cut 2 bases from V and 0 bases from J, with 8 bases between. The CDR3 loop spans 15 amino acids. Germline CDR1 reads MNHEY; CDR2 reads SVGAGI. The source of the sample is a study of T cell changes during pregnancy in multiple sclerosis. The assay was immunoSEQ multiplex PCR, and TCRdb's table has in-frame clones only and misses some. The data hold roughly 100,000 clones, with about nine tenths observed a single time. Sample: peripheral blood, taken in the second trimester of pregnancy. The chain uses TRBV6-5 and TRBJ1-3, with D perhaps TRBD1 (6 bases). The source is a female donor in good health, enrolled as a control in a pregnancy study. This CDR3 reads CASSYGTSSGNTIYF. CDR3 in DNA: TGTGCCAGCAGTTACGGGACAAGCTCTGGAAACACCATATATTTT.